The T cell receptor (beta chain) under discussion was sequenced for a study of T cell responses to AZD1222 COVID-19 vaccine. Study-wide findings and caveats: It should be noted that donors were predominantly white British and more often female, and clonal diversity was possibly underestimated. Spike-specific TCR breadth rose after two AZD1222 doses, and depth rose as well. At 160-218 and 743-854, vaccine-associated CD4 TCRs were dominant, and they spanned spike.

Recipients boosted at about 4 weeks or about 12 weeks are pooled. To note about this clone: Its target is unknown.

Repertoires were generated with immunoSEQ multiplex PCR, while TCRdb's copy carries only in-frame clones and drops some. The sample consists of tens of thousands of clones, around nine tenths of them appearing once. Losses at the gene ends were 3 bases for V and 7 bases for J; bases not matched to a gene: 2. This CDR3 contains 13 residues. Germline CDR1 and CDR2: LNHDA and SQIVND (reference sequence). This specimen was peripheral blood, taken 28 days after the second AZD1222 dose. The source of this sequence is an adult who received the AZD1222 COVID-19 vaccine. The rearrangement uses TRBV19 and TRBJ2-2; the match to TRBD2 covers 7 bases. This chain's CDR3 is CASSITGGGELFF. DNA for the CDR3: TGTGCCAGTAGTATCACGGGGGGCGGGGAGCTGTTTTTT.